This is a list of T cell receptor beta chains from one sample in a study of T cell responses to AZD1222 COVID-19 vaccine. Assay used: immunoSEQ multiplex PCR; TCRdb lists only in-frame clones, some missing. Of over 120,000 clones in the sample, 80% to 95% are singletons; the top ten hold less than 3.5%. The sample here was peripheral blood, taken 28 days after the second AZD1222 dose. The receptor source for this set is an adult who received the AZD1222 COVID-19 vaccine. CDR3s include the opening cysteine and the closing phenylalanine or tryptophan.

V gene	CDR3 length	CDR3 protein
TRBV6-5	13	CASGRPSGTEAFF
TRBV29-1	14	CSGLTGGRRTEAFF
TRBV29-1	9	CSVEDGYTF
TRBV30	15	CAWSFPGTGNYEQYF
TRBV28	14	CASSPTRDTYEQYF
TRBV27	14	CASNRQGPNTEAFF
TRBV5-4	17	CASNPGTSGRSGDEQFF
TRBV7-8	15	CASSLEGRLAGEQYF
TRBV10-3	13	CAISRETVGSQFF
TRBV7-2	14	CASSLNREGARQHF
TRBV7-9	13	CASSFVQQETQYF
TRBV7-8	22	CASSRSRDLSTWRDGPYNEQFF
TRBV18	14	CASSQRDPGETQYF
TRBV5-8	14	CASSSYRYWDTQYF
TRBV11-2	15	CASSSQDATNEKLFF
TRBV10-3	12	CAISGANSPLHF
TRBV10-3	13	CATLQGGNTEAFF
TRBV19	15	CASSPGTGGREKLFF
TRBV11-2	11	CASSFGELCYF
TRBV19	15	CASSIVDKKNTEAFF
TRBV19	14	CASTAAGAVETQYF
TRBV19	13	CASSRRQNTEAFF
TRBV9	15	CASSVGWGHYNEQFF
TRBV30	14	CAWSVGQSTDTQYF